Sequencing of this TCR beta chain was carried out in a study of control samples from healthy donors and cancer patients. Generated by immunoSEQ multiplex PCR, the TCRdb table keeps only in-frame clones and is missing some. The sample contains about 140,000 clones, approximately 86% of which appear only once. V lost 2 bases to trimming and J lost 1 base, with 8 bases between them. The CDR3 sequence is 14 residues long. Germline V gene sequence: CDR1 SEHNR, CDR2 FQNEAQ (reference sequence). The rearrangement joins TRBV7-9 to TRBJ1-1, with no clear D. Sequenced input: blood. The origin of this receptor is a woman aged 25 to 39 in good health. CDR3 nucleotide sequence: TGTGCCAGCAGCTTAAGTAGCGGGAACACTGAAGCTTTCTTT. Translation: CASSLSSGNTEAFF.